This TCR beta chain was recorded in a study of post-analysis software for immune sequencing data. The study, taken as a whole, reports: The study found significantly lower normalized Chao1 diversity in multiple sclerosis patients than in controls. Strong same-batch co-clustering of samples appeared with F measure clustering. Among five TRBV segments more frequent in patients than controls were TRBV5-6, TRBV5-1 and TRBV20-1.

Germline V CDR1 and CDR2: LGHDT, YNNKEL (reference sequence). V lost 0 bases and J lost 8, with 11 bases in between. CDR3 length equals 15 residues. This clonotype has just a few counts. Its antigen is as yet unknown. TCR beta cDNA libraries included unique molecular identifiers. From approximately 0.95 to 9.8 million T cells, 400,000 to 550,000 cDNA molecules were obtained. One entry per CDR3 protein results from TCRdb running MiXCR on the PCR reads. The table shows fewer than 550,000 distinct CDR3 sequences, with under 40% occurring only once. This TCR was recovered from a girl under 18 with multiple sclerosis. The sample taken for sequencing was blood. J is TRBJ1-6 and V is TRBV3-1; a weak D match, TRBD1 (5 bases). Here the CDR3 DNA reads TGTGCCAGCAGCCAAGAACCCGGGGCCGATTCACCCCTCCACTTT. Its translation is CASSQEPGADSPLHF. The full variable domain, with the rest looked up from reference TRBV3-1 and TRBJ1-6, is DTAVSQTPKYLVTQMGNDKSIKCEQNLGHDTMYWYKQDSKKFLKIMFSYNNKELIINETVPNRFSPKSPDKAHLNLHINSLELGDSAVYFCASSQEPGADSPLHFGNGTRLTVT.